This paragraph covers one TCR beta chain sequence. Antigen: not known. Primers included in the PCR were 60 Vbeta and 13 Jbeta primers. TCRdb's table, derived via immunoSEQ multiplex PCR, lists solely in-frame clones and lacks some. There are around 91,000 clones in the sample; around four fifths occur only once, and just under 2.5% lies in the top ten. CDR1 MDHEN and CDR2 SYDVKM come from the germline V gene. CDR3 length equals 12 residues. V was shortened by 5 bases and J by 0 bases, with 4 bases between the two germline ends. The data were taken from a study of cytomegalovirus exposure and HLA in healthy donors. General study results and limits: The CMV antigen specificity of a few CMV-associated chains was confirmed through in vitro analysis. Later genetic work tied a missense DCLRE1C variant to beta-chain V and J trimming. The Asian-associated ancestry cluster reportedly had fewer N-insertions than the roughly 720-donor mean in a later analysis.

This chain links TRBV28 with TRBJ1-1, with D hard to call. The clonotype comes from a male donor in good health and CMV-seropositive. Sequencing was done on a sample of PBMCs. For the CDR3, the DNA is TGTGCCAGCAGTACAGTGAACACTGAAGCTTTCTTT. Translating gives CASSTVNTEAFF.